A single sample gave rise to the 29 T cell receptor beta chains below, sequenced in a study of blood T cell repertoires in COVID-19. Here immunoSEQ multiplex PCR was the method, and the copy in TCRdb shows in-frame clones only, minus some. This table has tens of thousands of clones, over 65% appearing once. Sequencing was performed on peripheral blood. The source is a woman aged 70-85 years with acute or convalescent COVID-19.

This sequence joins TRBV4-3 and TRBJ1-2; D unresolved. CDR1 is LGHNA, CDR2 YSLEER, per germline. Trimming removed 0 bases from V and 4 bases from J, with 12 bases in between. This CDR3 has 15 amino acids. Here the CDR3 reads CASSQDRKTIYGYTF. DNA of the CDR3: TGCGCCAGCAGCCAAGATCGTAAGACAATCTATGGCTACACCTTC.

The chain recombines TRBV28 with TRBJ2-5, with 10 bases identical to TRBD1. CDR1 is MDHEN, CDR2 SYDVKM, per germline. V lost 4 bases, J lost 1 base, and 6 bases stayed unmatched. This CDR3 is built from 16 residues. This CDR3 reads CASSSRTGGGQETQYF. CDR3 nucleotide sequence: TGTGCCAGCAGTTCTAGGACAGGGGGTGGCCAAGAGACCCAGTACTTC.

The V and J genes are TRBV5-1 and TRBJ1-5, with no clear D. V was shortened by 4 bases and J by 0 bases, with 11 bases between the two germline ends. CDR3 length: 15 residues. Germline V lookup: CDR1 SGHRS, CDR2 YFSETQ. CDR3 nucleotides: TGCGCCAGCAGCATCGACGGGTTTAGCAATCAGCCCCAGCATTTT. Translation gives CASSIDGFSNQPQHF.

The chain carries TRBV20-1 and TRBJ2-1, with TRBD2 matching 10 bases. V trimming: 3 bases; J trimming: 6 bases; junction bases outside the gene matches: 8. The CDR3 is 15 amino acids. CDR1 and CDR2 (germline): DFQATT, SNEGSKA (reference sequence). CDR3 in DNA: TGCAGTGCTAGTCGCCGATTAGCGGGAGGCAATGAGCAGTTCTTC. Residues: CSASRRLAGGNEQFF.

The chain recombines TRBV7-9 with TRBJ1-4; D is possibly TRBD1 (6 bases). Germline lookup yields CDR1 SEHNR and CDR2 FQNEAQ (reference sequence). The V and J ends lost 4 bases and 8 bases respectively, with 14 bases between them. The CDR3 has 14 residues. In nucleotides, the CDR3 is TGTGCCAGCAGCTCCGGGGACCAGGGGGAAAAACTGTTTTTT. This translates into CASSSGDQGEKLFF.

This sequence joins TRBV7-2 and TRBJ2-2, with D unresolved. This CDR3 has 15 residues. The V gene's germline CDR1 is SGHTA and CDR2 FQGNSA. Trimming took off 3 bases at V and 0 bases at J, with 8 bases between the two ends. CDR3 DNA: TGTGCCAGCAGCTTGAATGGCCCGAACACCGGGGAGCTGTTTTTT. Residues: CASSLNGPNTGELFF.

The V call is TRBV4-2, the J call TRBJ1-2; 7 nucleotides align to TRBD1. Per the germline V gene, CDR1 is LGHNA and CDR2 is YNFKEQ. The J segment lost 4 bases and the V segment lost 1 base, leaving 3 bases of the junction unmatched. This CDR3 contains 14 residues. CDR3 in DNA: TGTGCCAGCAGCCAAGGACAGGGTACCTATGGCTACACCTTC. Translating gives CASSQGQGTYGYTF.

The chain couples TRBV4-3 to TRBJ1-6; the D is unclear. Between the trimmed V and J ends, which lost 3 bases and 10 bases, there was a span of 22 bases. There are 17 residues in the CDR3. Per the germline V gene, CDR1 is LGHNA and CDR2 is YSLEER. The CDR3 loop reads CASSHSGSKGVLSPLHF. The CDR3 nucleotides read TGCGCCAGCAGCCATTCAGGCAGTAAGGGAGTTCTCTCACCCCTCCACTTT.

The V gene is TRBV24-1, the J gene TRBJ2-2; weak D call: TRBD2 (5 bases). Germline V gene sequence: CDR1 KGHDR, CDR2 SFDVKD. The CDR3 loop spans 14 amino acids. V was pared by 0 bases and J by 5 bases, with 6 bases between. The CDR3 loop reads CATSDLGGTGELFF. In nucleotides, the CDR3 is TGTGCCACCAGTGATTTGGGCGGGACCGGGGAGCTGTTTTTT.

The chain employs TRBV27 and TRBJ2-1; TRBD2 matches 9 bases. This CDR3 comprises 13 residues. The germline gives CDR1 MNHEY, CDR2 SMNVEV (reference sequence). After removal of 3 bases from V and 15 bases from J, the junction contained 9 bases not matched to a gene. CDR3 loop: CASSFIAGDTPFF. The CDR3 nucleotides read TGTGCCAGCAGTTTCATAGCGGGAGATACGCCGTTCTTC.

CDR3 in DNA: TGCGCCAGCAGCTCGACAGGGGGAAATCAGCCCCAGCATTTT. Amino acids: CASSSTGGNQPQHF. The chain uses TRBV5-1 and TRBJ1-5, with 9 bases lining up with TRBD1. CDR3 length: 14 residues. The V segment lost 3 bases and the J segment 4 bases; nucleotides outside the gene matches: 2. Germline V gives CDR1 SGHRS, CDR2 YFSETQ.

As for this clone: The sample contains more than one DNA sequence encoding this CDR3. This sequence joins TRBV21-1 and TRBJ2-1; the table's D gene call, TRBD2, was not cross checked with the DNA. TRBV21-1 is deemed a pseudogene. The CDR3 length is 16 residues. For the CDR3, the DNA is TGTGCCAGCAAGGGGACTAGCGGGGAGCTCTACAATGAGCAGTTCTTC. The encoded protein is CASKGTSGELYNEQFF.

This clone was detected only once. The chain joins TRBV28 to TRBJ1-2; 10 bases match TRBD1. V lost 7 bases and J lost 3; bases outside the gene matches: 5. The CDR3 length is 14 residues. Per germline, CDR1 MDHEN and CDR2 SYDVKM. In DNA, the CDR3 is TGTGCCAGCATTTCTGGGACAGGGGACTATGGCTACACCTTC. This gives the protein CASISGTGDYGYTF.

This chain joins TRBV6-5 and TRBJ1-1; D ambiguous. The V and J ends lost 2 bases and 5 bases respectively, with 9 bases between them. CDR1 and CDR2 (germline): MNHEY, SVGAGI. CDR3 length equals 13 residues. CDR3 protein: CASSYVGRTEAFF. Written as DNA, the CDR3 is TGTGCCAGCAGTTACGTGGGGAGGACTGAAGCTTTCTTT.

This CDR3 reads CASSLSGRGYTF. DNA of the CDR3: TGTGCCAGCAGCTTATCAGGGCGAGGCTACACCTTC. This chain connects TRBV5-8 to TRBJ1-2, with a possible D match to TRBD1 (5 bases). Germline V lookup: CDR1 SGHTS, CDR2 YDEGEE. This CDR3 contains 12 residues. V dropped 2 bases and J dropped 8 bases, with 10 bases sitting between them.

CDR3 loop: CASSLSRVSEAFF. CDR3 sequence (DNA): TGTGCCAGCAGTTTATCTCGGGTCAGTGAAGCTTTCTTT. The chain recombines TRBV27 with TRBJ1-1; D ambiguous. CDR1 and CDR2 from the germline V gene are MNHEY and SMNVEV (reference sequence). V was cut by 0 bases and J by 7 bases, with 9 bases left in between. The length of the CDR3 is 13 residues.

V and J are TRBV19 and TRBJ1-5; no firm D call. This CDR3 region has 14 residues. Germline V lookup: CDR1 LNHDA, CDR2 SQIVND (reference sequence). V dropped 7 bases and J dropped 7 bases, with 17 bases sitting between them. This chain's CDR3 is CASNGPGYGQPQHF. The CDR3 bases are TGTGCCAGTAACGGCCCGGGGTACGGGCAGCCCCAGCATTTT. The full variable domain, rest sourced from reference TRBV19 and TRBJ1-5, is DGGITQSPKYLFRKEGQNVTLSCEQNLNHDAMYWYRQDPGQGLRLIYYSQIVNDFQKGDIAEGYSVSREKKESFPLTVTSAQKNPTAFYLCASNGPGYGQPQHFGDGTRLSIL.

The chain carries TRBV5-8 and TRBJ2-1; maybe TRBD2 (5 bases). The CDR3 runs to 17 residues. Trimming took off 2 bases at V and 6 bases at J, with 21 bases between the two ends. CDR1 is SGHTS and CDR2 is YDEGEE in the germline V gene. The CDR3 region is CASSFPWMTGSGNEQFF. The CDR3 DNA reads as TGTGCCAGCAGCTTCCCCTGGATGACGGGATCGGGCAATGAGCAGTTCTTC.

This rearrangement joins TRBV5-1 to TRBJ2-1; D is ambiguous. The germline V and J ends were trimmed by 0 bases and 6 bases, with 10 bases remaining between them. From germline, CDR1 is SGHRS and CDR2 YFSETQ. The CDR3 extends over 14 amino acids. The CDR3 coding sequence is TGCGCCAGCAGCTTGGGAGAGCCAGGCAATGAGCAGTTCTTC. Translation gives CASSLGEPGNEQFF.

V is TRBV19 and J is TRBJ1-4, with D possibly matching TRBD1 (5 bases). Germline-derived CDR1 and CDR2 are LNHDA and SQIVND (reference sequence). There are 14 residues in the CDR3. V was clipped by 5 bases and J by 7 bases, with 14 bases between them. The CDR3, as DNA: TGTGCCAGTAGTTCTGCAGGGCGGACTGAAAAACTGTTTTTT. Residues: CASSSAGRTEKLFF.

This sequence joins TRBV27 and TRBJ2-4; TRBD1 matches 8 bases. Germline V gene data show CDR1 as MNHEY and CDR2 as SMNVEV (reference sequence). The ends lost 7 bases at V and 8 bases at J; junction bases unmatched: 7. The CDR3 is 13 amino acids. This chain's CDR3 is CASMDRVRDIQYF. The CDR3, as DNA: TGTGCCAGCATGGACAGGGTACGCGACATTCAGTACTTC.

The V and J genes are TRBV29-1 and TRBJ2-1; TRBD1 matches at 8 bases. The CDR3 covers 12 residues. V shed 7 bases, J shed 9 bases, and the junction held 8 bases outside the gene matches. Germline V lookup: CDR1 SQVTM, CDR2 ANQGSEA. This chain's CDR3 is CSARTGISEQFF. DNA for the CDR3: TGCAGCGCCCGGACAGGGATCAGTGAGCAGTTCTTC.

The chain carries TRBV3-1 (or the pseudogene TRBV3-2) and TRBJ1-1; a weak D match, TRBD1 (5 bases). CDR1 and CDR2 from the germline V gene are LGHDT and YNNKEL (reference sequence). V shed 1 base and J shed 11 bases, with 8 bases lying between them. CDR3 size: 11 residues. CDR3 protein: CASSQGYRAFF. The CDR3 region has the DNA TGTGCCAGCAGCCAAGGTTACAGGGCTTTCTTT.

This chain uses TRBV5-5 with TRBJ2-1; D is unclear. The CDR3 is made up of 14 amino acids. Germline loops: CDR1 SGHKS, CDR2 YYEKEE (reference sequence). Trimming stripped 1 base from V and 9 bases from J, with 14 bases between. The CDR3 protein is CASSLQASSGEQFF. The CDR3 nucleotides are TGTGCCAGCAGCTTGCAAGCGTCCTCGGGTGAGCAGTTCTTC.

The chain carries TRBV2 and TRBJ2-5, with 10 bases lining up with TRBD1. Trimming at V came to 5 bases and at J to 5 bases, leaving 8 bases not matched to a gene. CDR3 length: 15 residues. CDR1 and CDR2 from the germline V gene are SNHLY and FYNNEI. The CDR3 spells CASSWTGGGRETQYF. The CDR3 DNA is TGTGCCAGCAGTTGGACAGGGGGGGGCAGGGAGACCCAGTACTTC.

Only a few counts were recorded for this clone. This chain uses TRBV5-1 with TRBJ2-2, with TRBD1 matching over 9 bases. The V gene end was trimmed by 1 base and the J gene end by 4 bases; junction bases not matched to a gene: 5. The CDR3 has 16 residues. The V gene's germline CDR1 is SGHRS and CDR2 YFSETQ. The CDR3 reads CASSLFGQGTTGELFF. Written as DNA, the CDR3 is TGCGCCAGCAGCTTGTTTGGACAGGGGACCACCGGGGAGCTGTTTTTT.

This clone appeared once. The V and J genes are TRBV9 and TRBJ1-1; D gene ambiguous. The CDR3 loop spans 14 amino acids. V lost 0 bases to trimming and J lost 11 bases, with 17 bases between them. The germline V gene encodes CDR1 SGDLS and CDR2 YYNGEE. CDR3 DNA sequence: TGTGCCAGCAGCGTAGAAGATGTGAGGCTCGGGGCTTTCTTT. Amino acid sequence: CASSVEDVRLGAFF.

The CDR3: CASSALTGGVGAETQYF. The CDR3 DNA sequence: TGTGCCAGCAGCGCGCTGACAGGGGGCGTCGGGGCGGAGACCCAGTACTTC. This chain links TRBV9 with TRBJ2-5, with 10 bases lining up with TRBD1. CDR1 is SGDLS and CDR2 is YYNGEE in the germline V gene. CDR3 length: 17 residues. V lost 3 bases to trimming and J lost 5 bases; unmatched junction nucleotides: 13.

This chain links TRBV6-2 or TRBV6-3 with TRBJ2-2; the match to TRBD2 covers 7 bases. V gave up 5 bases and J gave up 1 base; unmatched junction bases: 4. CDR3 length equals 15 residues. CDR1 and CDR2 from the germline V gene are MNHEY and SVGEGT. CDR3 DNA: TGTGCCAGCAGTCCCGGGACTAAGAACACCGGGGAGCTGTTTTTT. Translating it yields CASSPGTKNTGELFF.